The present T cell receptor beta chain was sequenced within a study of shared clonotypes between healthy human individuals (TCRdb year 2020). About the full investigation: The cohort included three men and a couple of women between 18 and 49 years of age. For each donor, three plates each were used for CD4 naive and CD4 memory, two plates were used for CD8 naive, and one plate was used for CD8 memory. To estimate repertoire size and how much clonotypes are shared between individuals, the study performed deep sequencing of blood TCR repertoires from a handful of healthy adults. Libraries were prepared and TCR repertoires were sequenced by different laboratories using diverse techniques, in order to increase sequencing depth and limit assay-specific biases. Between about 0.85 and 10 billion PBMCs per donor were obtained by leukapheresis. Study-wide conclusions, independent of this receptor: Sharing across a handful of donors was observed for 4.5% to 6.5% of naive CD4, over 3% of naive CD8, 2% to 2.5% of memory CD4, and 0.4% of memory CD8 clonotypes. Incomplete sequencing was indicated by rarefaction of sorted-subset datasets, despite the large sequencing depth. Sampling was restricted to blood, and TCR repertoires in tissues likely differ from the TCR repertoires found in blood. Compared with non-shared clonotypes, clonotypes shared by all four sorted-subset donors had higher generation probabilities. The genetic and exposure-history diversity represented was limited by the small number of donors. Pairwise subsampling indicated that sequencing depth was expected to affect the degree of clonotype sharing among donors. Larger estimated clonotype richness was generally found for naive subsets than for memory subsets.

The donors were healthy, HIV-negative adults who had no recently reported acute infections or vaccinations. Every donor was a Caucasian adult residing in Nashville, Tennessee, USA. CD8 memory samples consisted of magnetically selected CD45RO+ cells combined with CCR7-negative CD45RA+ effector memory (TemRA) cells. Blood was obtained by leukapheresis, after which PBMCs were separated by Ficoll-Histopaque density gradient centrifugation and cryopreserved in liquid nitrogen vapor phase. Analytical flow cytometry was used to check the purity and quantity of each magnetically sorted T cell population. Genomic DNA was isolated from every sorted fraction and measured by UV absorbance on a Nanodrop 2000c. V loses 4 bases, J loses 6 bases, and the germline ends lie 11 bases apart. The CDR3, cysteine through phenylalanine, is 13 amino acids long. The only DNA kept is the CDR3, 39 bases in frame from the first base. The germline V gene (reference sequence) sets CDR1 to PRHDT and CDR2 to FYEKMQ.

This clone has a single count. The antigen it recognizes is unknown. Nothing much larger sits one base from this clone, and base qualities are not available. Using the deep immunoSEQ assay, multiplex PCR amplified TCR CDR3 regions from genomic DNA. Extracted genomic DNA from each cell subset was distributed evenly across all wells of several immunoSEQ 96-well plates, and each plate was treated as a replicate. For sorted subsets, around 200 ng genomic DNA, equal to 30,000 or so T cell genomes, was loaded into each replicate PCR. Purified libraries were quantified with a Qubit 3.0 fluorometer, sized on a Bioanalyzer 2100, and re-quantified with the KAPA Library Quantification kit. Each immunoSEQ 96-well plate was sequenced on its own single-read 150-cycle Illumina NextSeq 550 flow cell. As for the original processing: The immunoSEQ output contained only junctional sequences without quality scores, so filtering could not match that applied to full-length reads. To assign V/J genes and CDR3, sequences were annotated using PyIR, a Python wrapper for IgBLAST v1.9, with IMGT germline references. Reads with weak V/J assignments (E-value above 1e-6), missing CDR3, stop codons, out-of-frame junctions, or ambiguous translated residues were removed. V3J clonotypes were defined by identical inferred V gene, J gene, and CDR3 amino acid sequence. To compute the percentage overlap between repertoires, the number of shared unique clonotypes was divided by the size of the smaller repertoire. Repertoire richness was assessed with RTK rarefaction, the Chao1 estimator, and Recon v2.1 estimates of unobserved clonotypes. OLGA was used to compute generation probabilities for all TCRbeta clonotypes that the gDNA method yielded from a few donors. Imported from immuneACCESS, the table was reduced by TCRdb to in-frame sequences with V and J called. These copies leave out some clones; in studies compared against another copy, an unresolved V gene accounts for under half, and the cause of the remainder is not known. V, J and clone size derive from that table, while D and trimming were established from the DNA sequence. The sample table shows approximately 320,000 clones, and around 86% are seen once. The top ten hold about a sixth of the sample.

The source material was memory CD8+ T cells sorted from blood. This sample's cell subset or site label indicates: CD45RO+ cells pooled with CCR7-negative TemRA cells. The sequence links TRBV13 to TRBJ2-3; possibly the D gene is TRBD2, per 6 matching bases. The clonotype comes from a man younger than 30 in good health. The DNA reads as follows: TGTGCCAGCAGCTCGGGACTTGAGGATACGCAGTATTTT. Translated, it gives CASSSGLEDTQYF.